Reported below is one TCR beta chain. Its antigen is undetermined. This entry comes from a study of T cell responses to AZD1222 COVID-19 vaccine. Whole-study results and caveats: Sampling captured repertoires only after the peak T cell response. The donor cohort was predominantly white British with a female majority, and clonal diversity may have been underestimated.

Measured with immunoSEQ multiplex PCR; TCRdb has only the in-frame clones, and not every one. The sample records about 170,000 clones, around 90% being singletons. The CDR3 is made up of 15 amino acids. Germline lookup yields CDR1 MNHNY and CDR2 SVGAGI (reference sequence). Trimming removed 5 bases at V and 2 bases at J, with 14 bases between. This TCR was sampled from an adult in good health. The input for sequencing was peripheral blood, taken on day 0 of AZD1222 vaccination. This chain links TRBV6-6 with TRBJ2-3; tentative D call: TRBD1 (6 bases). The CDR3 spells CASSLSGQNTDTQYF. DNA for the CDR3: TGTGCCAGCAGTCTTTCCGGACAGAACACAGATACGCAGTATTTT.